These T cell receptor beta chains were read from a single sample in a study of response to subunit inactivated influenza vaccine. TCRdb itself ran the RT-PCR reads through MiXCR, one entry per CDR3 protein. The data hold 500,000 to 700,000 distinct CDR3 sequences, with around 25% observed a single time. This sample was also put to use in a study of T cells expressing NK-cell markers.

The specimen was CD4+ T cells sorted from PBMCs, collected 12 days after vaccination. The receptors come from a man in his fifties or sixties who received an inactivated influenza vaccine. Both conserved end residues are part of each CDR3. D genes are given only for firm matches. Clone size appears in some rows only: once, few, many, or a class for an expanded clone.

j_call d_call v_call clone_size cdr3_aa cdr3_nt
TRBJ2-7 TRBD1 TRBV5-1 NA CASSSNRGLYEQYF TGCGCCAGCAGCTCGAACAGGGGTCTCTACGAGCAGTACTTC
TRBJ2-7 NA TRBV2 NA CASSGKGMWSSYEQYF TGTGCCAGCAGTGGAAAGGGGATGTGGAGCTCCTACGAGCAGTACTTC
TRBJ2-5 TRBD1 TRBV5-5 NA CASSSLLQGARTQYF TGTGCCAGCAGCTCGCTACTACAGGGGGCGAGGACCCAGTACTTC
TRBJ2-3 NA TRBV25-1 NA CASSVLRTAASTDTQYF TGTGCCAGCAGTGTGCTTCGGACGGCAGCTAGCACAGATACGCAGTATTTT
TRBJ2-5 NA TRBV28 many CASSLSGGETQYF TGTGCCAGCAGTTTATCCGGGGGAGAGACCCAGTACTTC
TRBJ2-7 TRBD2 TRBV6-2/TRBV6-3 NA CASAAGLAGTYEQYF TGTGCCAGCGCTGCTGGGCTAGCGGGAACCTACGAGCAGTACTTC
TRBJ2-1 NA TRBV5-1 few CASSLTAASSYNEQFF TGCGCCAGCAGCTTAACGGCGGCAAGCTCCTACAATGAGCAGTTCTTC
TRBJ2-1 NA TRBV9 few CASSVDSTSSYNEQFF TGTGCCAGCAGCGTAGACTCGACAAGTTCATACAATGAGCAGTTCTTC
TRBJ1-1 NA TRBV7-6 NA CASSLDLRGKVNTEAFF TGTGCCAGCAGCTTAGACCTACGAGGGAAGGTGAACACTGAAGCTTTCTTT
TRBJ2-2 NA TRBV12-3/TRBV12-4 many CASRPRAPGELFF TGTGCCAGCAGACCTAGGGCGCCCGGGGAGCTGTTTTTT
TRBJ2-2 TRBD1 TRBV28 NA CASSPPGQLNTGELFF TGTGCCAGCAGCCCACCGGGACAGCTGAACACCGGGGAGCTGTTTTTT
TRBJ2-3 TRBD2 TRBV11-3 few CASSLLGLTSTQYF TGTGCCAGCAGCTTATTGGGACTAACCTCTACGCAGTATTTT
TRBJ2-7 NA TRBV7-6 NA CASSLISGQRAYEQYF TGTGCCAGCAGCCTCATATCCGGACAGAGAGCCTACGAGCAGTACTTC
TRBJ1-5 NA TRBV20-1 few CSASTGIFHQPQHF TGCAGTGCTAGCACAGGGATTTTTCATCAGCCCCAGCATTTT
TRBJ2-4 NA TRBV6-2/TRBV6-3 NA CASRYRAQRDIQYF TGTGCCAGCAGATACCGGGCCCAGAGAGACATTCAGTACTTC
TRBJ1-6 NA TRBV7-9 few CASSHINRNSPLHF TGTGCCAGCAGCCACATAAACAGGAATTCACCCCTCCACTTT
TRBJ1-4 NA TRBV6-1 NA CASSQRDAANEKLFF TGTGCCAGCAGTCAACGGGACGCAGCTAATGAAAAACTGTTTTTT
TRBJ1-2 TRBD1 TRBV11-2 NA CASSLETGVNYGYTF TGTGCCAGCAGCTTAGAGACAGGGGTTAACTATGGCTACACCTTC
TRBJ2-7 NA TRBV5-1 many CASSSTGFYEQYF TGCGCCAGCAGCTCGACAGGATTCTACGAGCAGTACTTC
TRBJ1-3 TRBD1 TRBV10-2 few CASWTGDFSGNTIYF TGCGCCAGCTGGACAGGGGACTTCTCTGGAAACACCATATATTTT
TRBJ2-1 TRBD1 TRBV5-1 many CASSSRDRGQNEQFF TGCGCCAGCAGCTCTCGGGACAGGGGGCAGAATGAGCAGTTCTTC
TRBJ2-1 NA TRBV4-3 few CASSQELSGYNEQFF TGCGCCAGCAGCCAAGAGCTTAGCGGCTACAATGAGCAGTTCTTC
TRBJ1-4 TRBD1 TRBV3-1 once CSSMRDRGFEKLFF TGTTCTAGCATGCGGGACAGGGGATTTGAAAAACTGTTTTTT
TRBJ2-3 NA TRBV10-3 many CAVADIPIDTQYF TGTGCCGTCGCGGATATCCCCATAGATACGCAGTATTTT
TRBJ1-6 TRBD1 TRBV12-3/TRBV12-4 few CASTAGTGNSPLHF TGTGCCAGCACCGCCGGGACAGGGAATTCACCCCTCCACTTT
TRBJ2-7 NA TRBV20-1 few CSAPQPGGSYEQYF TGCAGTGCCCCCCAGCCCGGGGGCTCCTACGAGCAGTACTTC
TRBJ1-3 NA TRBV6-6 few CASSSERNTIYF TGTGCCAGCAGTTCTGAGCGAAACACCATATATTTT
TRBJ2-7 NA TRBV11-2 NA CASSLVDSQGQYF TGTGCCAGCAGCTTAGTGGACTCACAGGGGCAGTACTTC
TRBJ1-1 NA TRBV6-1 many CASSSRGVGEAFF TGTGCCAGCAGCTCAAGGGGAGTGGGTGAAGCTTTCTTT
TRBJ2-1 TRBD2 TRBV3-1 NA CASSFGTSGDHEQFF TGTGCCAGCAGCTTCGGGACTAGCGGGGACCATGAGCAGTTCTTC
TRBJ1-3 NA TRBV7-6 few CASSLVGTISGNTIYF TGTGCCAGCAGCTTAGTCGGGACCATCTCTGGAAACACCATATATTTT
TRBJ2-1 TRBD1 TRBV7-2 few CASSARDRAYNEQFF TGTGCCAGCAGCGCCCGGGACAGGGCCTACAATGAGCAGTTCTTC
TRBJ2-3 TRBD1 TRBV20-1 NA CSATDRASTDTQYF TGCAGTGCTACCGACAGGGCGAGCACAGATACGCAGTATTTT
TRBJ2-1 TRBD1 TRBV7-2 few CASTRRQGRNEQFF TGTGCCAGCACACGAAGACAGGGGCGGAATGAGCAGTTCTTC
TRBJ1-2 TRBD1 TRBV28 few CASRDRGRLQAPHYGYTF TGTGCCAGCCGGGACAGGGGGCGCCTGCAGGCCCCGCACTATGGCTACACCTTC
TRBJ2-2 NA TRBV7-8 NA CASSVEGRAGELFF TGTGCCAGCAGCGTCGAGGGGAGAGCCGGGGAGCTGTTTTTT
TRBJ2-7 TRBD2 TRBV20-1 NA CSAPIPSGSEYEQYF TGCAGTGCTCCAATCCCAAGCGGGAGTGAATACGAGCAGTACTTC
TRBJ2-5 TRBD1 TRBV7-8 NA CASSLGQGVRRVETQYF TGTGCCAGCAGCTTAGGGCAGGGGGTACGGCGGGTAGAGACCCAGTACTTC
TRBJ2-1 NA TRBV5-1 NA CASRSQSSYNEQFF TGCGCCAGCAGGAGCCAGAGCTCCTACAATGAGCAGTTCTTC
TRBJ1-1 NA TRBV5-1 NA CASSFNPGNTEAFF TGCGCCAGCAGCTTTAACCCGGGCAACACTGAAGCTTTCTTT
TRBJ1-5 NA TRBV20-1 NA CSASRGARGNQPQHF TGCAGTGCTAGCCGGGGGGCTAGGGGCAATCAGCCCCAGCATTTT
TRBJ2-7 NA TRBV9 NA CASSVVSGTEQYF TGTGCCAGCAGCGTAGTTTCGGGAACCGAGCAGTACTTC
TRBJ2-2 TRBD1 TRBV20-1 NA CSAVQGYTGELFF TGCAGTGCGGTACAGGGGTACACCGGGGAGCTGTTTTTT
TRBJ1-5 TRBD1 TRBV10-3 NA CAISPDRGNQPQHF TGTGCCATCAGCCCAGACAGGGGCAATCAGCCCCAGCATTTT
TRBJ2-3 NA TRBV20-1 NA CSAQNPGQSSDTQYF TGCAGTGCGCAGAATCCGGGACAAAGCTCAGATACGCAGTATTTT
TRBJ2-7 TRBD1 TRBV20-1 NA CSAPPGTGGTYEQYF TGCAGTGCCCCGCCGGGGACAGGGGGAACCTACGAGCAGTACTTC
TRBJ2-5 NA TRBV28 few CASSLPGQTQYF TGTGCCAGCAGCCTGCCCGGTCAGACCCAGTACTTC
TRBJ1-6 NA TRBV11-2 NA CASSLTSAGVNSPLHF TGTGCCAGCAGCTTAACTTCCGCAGGGGTAAATTCACCCCTCCACTTT
TRBJ1-2 TRBD1 TRBV6-2/TRBV6-3 many CASSPGQGGGYTF TGTGCCAGCAGCCCAGGACAGGGAGGCGGCTACACCTTC
TRBJ2-7 TRBD1 TRBV27 NA CASSSWDRLHEQYF TGTGCCAGCAGTTCCTGGGACAGGCTTCACGAGCAGTACTTC
TRBJ1-5 NA TRBV12-3/TRBV12-4 once CASSLGTRFSNQPHF TGTGCCAGCAGCCTCGGGACACGTTTTAGCAATCAGCCCCATTTT
TRBJ2-1 TRBD2 TRBV6-2/TRBV6-3 few CASSTAGGPWNEQFF TGTGCCAGCAGTACGGCGGGAGGGCCCTGGAATGAGCAGTTCTTC
TRBJ2-3 NA TRBV9 NA CASSADTKGDTQYF TGTGCCAGCAGCGCGGACACAAAGGGTGATACGCAGTATTTT
TRBJ2-3 NA TRBV5-1 NA CASSLRAYAGPGETDTQYF TGCGCCAGCAGCTTGAGGGCCTATGCCGGGCCAGGGGAGACAGATACGCAGTATTTT
TRBJ2-6 NA TRBV12-3/TRBV12-4 NA CASRDSGANVLTF TGTGCCAGCAGGGACTCTGGGGCCAACGTCCTGACTTTC
TRBJ1-2 NA TRBV4-1 NA CASSQGPGARGYTF TGCGCCAGCAGCCAAGGACCAGGGGCGCGTGGCTACACCTTC
TRBJ2-7 NA TRBV7-2 NA CASSPHAGTYEQYF TGTGCCAGCAGCCCCCATGCGGGAACCTACGAGCAGTACTTC
TRBJ2-7 TRBD2 TRBV27 NA CASSLVASGSVAYEQYF TGTGCCAGCAGTTTAGTCGCTAGCGGGAGTGTAGCCTACGAGCAGTACTTC
TRBJ2-7 NA TRBV6-2/TRBV6-3 NA CASSYSILGAYEQYF TGTGCCAGCAGTTACTCGATCTTGGGGGCCTACGAGCAGTACTTC
TRBJ1-1 TRBD1 TRBV7-9 NA CASSLGQGGYTEAFF TGTGCCAGCAGCTTAGGACAGGGAGGGTACACTGAAGCTTTCTTT